The present T cell receptor (beta chain) was sequenced within a study of CD8+ T cells in alopecia areata. Germline V lookup: CDR1 GTSNPN, CDR2 SVGIG (reference sequence). The CDR3 spans 13 residues. The ends were cut back, 2 bases at V and 4 bases at J, with 10 bases in the middle. As regards this clone: Its antigen is currently unknown.

Described treatment: oral pan-JAK inhibitor, 5-10 mg twice daily. Peripheral blood and lesional scalp punch biopsies were taken from alopecia areata patients. Reverse transcribed after extraction, RNA yielded cDNA as the sequencing template. The data were produced by immunoSEQ multiplex PCR, yet TCRdb's version contains in-frame clones alone and is incomplete. Among around 270,000 clones listed, 58% were seen once. General observations from the study: Lesional scalp, notably in alopecia totalis/universalis, had clonality above that of normal scalp. Significant decreases in scalp clonality and expanded CD8+ clones followed tofacitinib treatment. Throughout tofacitinib, many expanded lesional clones continued to persist in scalp and blood.

Sequenced material: CD4+ T cells sorted from blood, taken at week 24, from a patient treated with tofacitinib. The chain uses TRBV30 and TRBJ2-3; D not certain. The sequence was obtained from a human donor with alopecia areata. CDR3 residues: CAWSLLRADTQYF. The CDR3 region has the DNA TGTGCCTGGAGTCTCCTGCGAGCAGATACGCAGTATTTT.